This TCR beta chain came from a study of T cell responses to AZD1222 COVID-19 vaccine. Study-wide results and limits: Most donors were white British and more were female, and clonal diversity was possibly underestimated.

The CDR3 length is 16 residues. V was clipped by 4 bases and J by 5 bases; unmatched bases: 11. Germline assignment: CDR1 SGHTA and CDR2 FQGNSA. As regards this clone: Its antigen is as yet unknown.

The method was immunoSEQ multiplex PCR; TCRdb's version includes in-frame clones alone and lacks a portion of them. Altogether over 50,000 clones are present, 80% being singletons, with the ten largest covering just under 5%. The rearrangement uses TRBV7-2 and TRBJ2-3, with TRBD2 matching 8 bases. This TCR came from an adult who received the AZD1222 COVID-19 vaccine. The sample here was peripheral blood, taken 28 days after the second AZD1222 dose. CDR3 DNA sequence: TGTGCCAGCAGCTCGATCACGACTAGCGATAGAGATACGCAGTATTTT. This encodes CASSSITTSDRDTQYF.